A single T cell receptor beta chain is shown here with its context. Its specificity is not known. The data derive from a study of glioma-infiltrating T cells. Using RNA template, CDR3s of TCR alpha and beta were amplified with iRepertoire arm-PCR. Tissue mRNA or PBMC total RNA, about 90-400 ng, went into one-step reverse transcription and amplification. TCRdb processed the multiplex PCR reads anew with MiXCR; each CDR3 protein has one entry. The sample lists over 100,000 distinct CDR3 sequences; 25% were seen once. Broader study findings: Non-neoplastic patients had below-expected tissue-blood divergence, while all gliomas exceeded expectation.

The CDR3 has 17 amino acids. V gave up 7 bases and J gave up 1 base; unmatched junction bases: 12. Germline lookup yields CDR1 SQVTM and CDR2 ANQGSEA. The genes are TRBV29-1 and TRBJ2-3; TRBD2 matches 12 bases. The specimen sequenced was glioma tissue, nonneoplastic brain tissue, or PBMCs (not recorded which). This TCR was recovered from a human donor with low-grade glioma or glioblastoma, undergoing nonglioma brain surgery, or in good health (not recorded which). CDR3 loop: CSEVPLAGGPGTDTQYF. The CDR3 DNA follows: TGCAGCGAAGTTCCTCTAGCGGGAGGGCCGGGCACAGATACGCAGTATTTT.